Listed here is a single TCR beta chain. This sample was taken from a study of beta chain features in type 1 diabetes. The study reverse transcribed the entire isolated RNA, so it sequenced expressed TCRB transcripts. Repertoires were generated with immunoSEQ multiplex PCR, while TCRdb's copy carries only in-frame clones and drops some. The table shows 300,000 or so clones, with around 8% occurring only once. This CDR3 region has 13 residues. V was clipped by 4 bases and J by 5 bases, with 12 bases between them. Germline CDR1 and CDR2: SGHNT and YYREEE (reference sequence). The clonotype originates from a woman between 18 and 30 years old in good health. The source material was central memory CD4+ T cells from blood. The rearrangement joins TRBV5-4 to TRBJ1-1; a possible D gene is TRBD1 (6 bases). CDR3 nucleotides: TGTGCCAGCAGCATACAGGGCTGGACTGAAGCTTTCTTT. Protein product: CASSIQGWTEAFF. Together with reference TRBV5-4 and TRBJ1-1, the CDR3 gives the full variable domain: ETGVTQSPTHLIKTRGQQVTLRCSSQSGHNTVSWYQQALGQGPQFIFQYYREEENGRGNFPPRFSGLQFPNYSSELNVNALELDDSALYLCASSIQGWTEAFFGQGTRLTVV.